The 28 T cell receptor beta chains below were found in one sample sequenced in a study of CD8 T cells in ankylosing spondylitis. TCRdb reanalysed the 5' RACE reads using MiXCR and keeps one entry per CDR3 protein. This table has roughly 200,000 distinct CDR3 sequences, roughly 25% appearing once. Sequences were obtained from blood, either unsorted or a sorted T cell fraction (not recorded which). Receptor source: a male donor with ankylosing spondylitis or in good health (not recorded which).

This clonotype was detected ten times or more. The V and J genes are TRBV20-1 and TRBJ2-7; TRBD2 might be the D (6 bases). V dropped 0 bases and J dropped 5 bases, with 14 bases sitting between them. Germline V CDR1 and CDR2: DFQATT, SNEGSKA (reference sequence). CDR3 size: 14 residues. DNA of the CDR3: TGCAGTGCTAGAGATCATGGGGGGTGGAACGAGCAGTACTTC. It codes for CSARDHGGWNEQYF.

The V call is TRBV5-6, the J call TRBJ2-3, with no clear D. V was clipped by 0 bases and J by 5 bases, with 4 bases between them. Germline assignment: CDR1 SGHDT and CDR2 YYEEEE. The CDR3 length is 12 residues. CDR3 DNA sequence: TGTGCCAGCAGCTTGGCTGAAGATACGCAGTATTTT. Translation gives CASSLAEDTQYF.

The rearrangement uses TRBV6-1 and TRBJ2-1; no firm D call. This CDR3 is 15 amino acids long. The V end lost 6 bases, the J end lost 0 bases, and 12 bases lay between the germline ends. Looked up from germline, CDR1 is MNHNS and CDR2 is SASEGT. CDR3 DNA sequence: TGTGCCAGCAGAGCATATTACGACTCCTACAATGAGCAGTTCTTC. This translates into CASRAYYDSYNEQFF.

The CDR3 nucleotides read TGCAGCGCCGTGCGAGCGGGGGCCTACGAGCAGTACTTC. It encodes CSAVRAGAYEQYF. The chain has TRBV29-1 and TRBJ2-7; 8 bases fit TRBD2. This CDR3 has 13 residues. V lost 7 bases and J lost 2; bases outside the gene matches: 7. CDR1 is SQVTM, CDR2 ANQGSEA, per germline.

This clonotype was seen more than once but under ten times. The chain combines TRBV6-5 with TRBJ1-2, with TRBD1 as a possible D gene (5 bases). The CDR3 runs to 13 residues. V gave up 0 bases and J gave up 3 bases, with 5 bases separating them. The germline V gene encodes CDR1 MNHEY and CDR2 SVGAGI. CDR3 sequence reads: CASSYSRDYGYTF. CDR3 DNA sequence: TGTGCCAGCAGTTACTCCAGGGACTATGGCTACACCTTC.

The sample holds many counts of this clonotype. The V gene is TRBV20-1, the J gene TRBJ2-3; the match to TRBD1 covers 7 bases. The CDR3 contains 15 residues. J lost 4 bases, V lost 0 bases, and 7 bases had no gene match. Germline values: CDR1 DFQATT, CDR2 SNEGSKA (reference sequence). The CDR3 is CSARDQGVISDTQYF. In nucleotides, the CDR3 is TGCAGTGCTAGAGATCAGGGGGTTATATCAGATACGCAGTATTTT.

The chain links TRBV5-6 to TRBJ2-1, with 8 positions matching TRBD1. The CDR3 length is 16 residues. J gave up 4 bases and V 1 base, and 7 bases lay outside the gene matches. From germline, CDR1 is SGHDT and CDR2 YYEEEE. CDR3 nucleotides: TGTGCCAGCAGCTTGAGATTGGGACAGGTTTACAATGAGCAGTTCTTC. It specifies CASSLRLGQVYNEQFF.

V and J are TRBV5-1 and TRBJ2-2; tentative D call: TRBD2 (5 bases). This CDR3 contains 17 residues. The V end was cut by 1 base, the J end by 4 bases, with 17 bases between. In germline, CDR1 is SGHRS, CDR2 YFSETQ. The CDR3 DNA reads TGCGCCAGCAGCTTGAGCCCTCTGGGGAGCGGCACCGGGGAGCTGTTTTTT. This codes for CASSLSPLGSGTGELFF.

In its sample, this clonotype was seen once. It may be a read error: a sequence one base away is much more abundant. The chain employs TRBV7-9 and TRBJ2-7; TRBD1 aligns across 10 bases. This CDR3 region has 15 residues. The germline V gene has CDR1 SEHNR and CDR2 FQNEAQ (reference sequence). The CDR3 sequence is CVSSFSGQGSSGKYF. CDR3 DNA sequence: TGTGTCAGCAGCTTTTCGGGACAGGGGTCCTCAGGGAAGTACTTC.

For the CDR3, the DNA is TGTGCCAGCAGCTTAGATGGGGCCAACACTGAAGCTTTCTTT. Residues: CASSLDGANTEAFF. The chain employs TRBV7-2 and TRBJ1-1; perhaps TRBD1 as D (5 bases). This CDR3 comprises 14 residues. V gave up 1 base and J gave up 2 bases, with 8 bases separating them. CDR1 SGHTA and CDR2 FQGNSA come from the germline V gene.

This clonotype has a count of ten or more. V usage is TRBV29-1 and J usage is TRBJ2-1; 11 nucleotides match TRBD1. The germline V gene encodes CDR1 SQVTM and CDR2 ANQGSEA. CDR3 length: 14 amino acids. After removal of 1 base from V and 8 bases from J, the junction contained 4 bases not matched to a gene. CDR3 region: CSVEGGQGADEQFF. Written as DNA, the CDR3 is TGCAGCGTTGAAGGAGGACAGGGGGCGGATGAGCAGTTCTTC.

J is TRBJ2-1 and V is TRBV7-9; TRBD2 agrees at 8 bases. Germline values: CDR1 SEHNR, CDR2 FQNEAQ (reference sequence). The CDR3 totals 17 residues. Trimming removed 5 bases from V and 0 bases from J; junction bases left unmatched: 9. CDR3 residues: CASSPIAGHSSYNEQFF. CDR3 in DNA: TGTGCCAGCAGCCCTATAGCGGGACACAGCTCCTACAATGAGCAGTTCTTC.

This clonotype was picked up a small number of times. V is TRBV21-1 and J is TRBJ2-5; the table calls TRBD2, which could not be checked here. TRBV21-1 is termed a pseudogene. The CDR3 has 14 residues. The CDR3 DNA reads TGTGCCAGCAGCAAGGGAGCTGGGAGGGAGACCCAGTACTTC. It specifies CASSKGAGRETQYF.

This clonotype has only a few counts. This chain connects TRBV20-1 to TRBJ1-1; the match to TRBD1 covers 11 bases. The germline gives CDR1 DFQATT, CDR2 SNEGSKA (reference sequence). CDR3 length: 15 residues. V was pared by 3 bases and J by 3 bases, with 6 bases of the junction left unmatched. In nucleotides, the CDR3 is TGCAGTGCTAGGCGGACAGGGGGCGCGGACACTGAAGCTTTCTTT. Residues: CSARRTGGADTEAFF.

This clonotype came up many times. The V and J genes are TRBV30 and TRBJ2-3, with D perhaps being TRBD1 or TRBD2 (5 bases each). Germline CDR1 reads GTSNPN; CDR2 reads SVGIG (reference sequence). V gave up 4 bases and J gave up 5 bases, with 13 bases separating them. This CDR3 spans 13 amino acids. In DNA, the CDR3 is TGTGCCTGGATGTGGGGGACCGTAGATACGCAGTATTTT. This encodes CAWMWGTVDTQYF.

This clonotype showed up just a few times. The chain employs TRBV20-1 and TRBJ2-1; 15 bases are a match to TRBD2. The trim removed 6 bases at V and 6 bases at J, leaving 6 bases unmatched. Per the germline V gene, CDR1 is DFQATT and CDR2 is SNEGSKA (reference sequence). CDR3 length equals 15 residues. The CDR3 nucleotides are TGCAGTGCCACAGGACTAGCGGGAGGGGTCAATGAGCAGTTCTTC. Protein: CSATGLAGGVNEQFF.

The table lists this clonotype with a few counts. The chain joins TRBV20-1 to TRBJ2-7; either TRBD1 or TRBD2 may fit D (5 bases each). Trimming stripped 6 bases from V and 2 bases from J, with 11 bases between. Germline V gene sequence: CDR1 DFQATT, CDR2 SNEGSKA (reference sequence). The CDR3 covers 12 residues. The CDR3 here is CSATGTPYEQYF. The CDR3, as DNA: TGCAGTGCCACCGGGACCCCCTACGAGCAGTACTTC.

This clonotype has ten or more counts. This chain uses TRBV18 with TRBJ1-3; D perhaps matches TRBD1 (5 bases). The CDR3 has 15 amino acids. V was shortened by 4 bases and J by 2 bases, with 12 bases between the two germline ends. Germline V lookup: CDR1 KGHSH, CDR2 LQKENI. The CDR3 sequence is CASSQSTGAGNTIYF. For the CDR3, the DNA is TGTGCCAGCTCACAGAGTACAGGTGCTGGAAACACCATATATTTT.

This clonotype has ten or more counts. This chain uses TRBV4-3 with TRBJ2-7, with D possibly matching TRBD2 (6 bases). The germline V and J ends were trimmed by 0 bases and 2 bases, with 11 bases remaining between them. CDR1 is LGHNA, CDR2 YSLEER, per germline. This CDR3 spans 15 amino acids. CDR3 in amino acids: CASSQDAGFTYEQYF. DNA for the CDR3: TGCGCCAGCAGCCAAGATGCGGGGTTCACCTACGAGCAGTACTTC.

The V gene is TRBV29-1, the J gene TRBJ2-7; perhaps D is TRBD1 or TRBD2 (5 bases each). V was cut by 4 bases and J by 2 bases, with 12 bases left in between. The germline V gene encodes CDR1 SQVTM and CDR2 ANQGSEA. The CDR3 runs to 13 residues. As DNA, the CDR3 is TGCAGCGTTGGGTGGGACCGACCCTACGAGCAGTACTTC. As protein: CSVGWDRPYEQYF.

The CDR3 DNA sequence: TGCAGCGTTGCTAAGGAGGCAGGGAACTATGGCTACACCTTC. Its protein is CSVAKEAGNYGYTF. This sequence joins TRBV29-1 and TRBJ1-2, with D possibly matching TRBD1 (5 bases). In germline, CDR1 is SQVTM, CDR2 ANQGSEA. The ends were cut back, 4 bases at V and 2 bases at J, with 14 bases in the middle. The CDR3 is 14 residues long.

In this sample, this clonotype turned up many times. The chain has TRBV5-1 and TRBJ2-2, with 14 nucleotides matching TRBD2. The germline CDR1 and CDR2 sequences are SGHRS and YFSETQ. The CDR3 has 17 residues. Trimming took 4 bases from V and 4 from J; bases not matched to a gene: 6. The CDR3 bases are TGCGCCAGCAGCCGGACTAGCGGGAGGTCATCCACCGGGGAGCTGTTTTTT. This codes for CASSRTSGRSSTGELFF.

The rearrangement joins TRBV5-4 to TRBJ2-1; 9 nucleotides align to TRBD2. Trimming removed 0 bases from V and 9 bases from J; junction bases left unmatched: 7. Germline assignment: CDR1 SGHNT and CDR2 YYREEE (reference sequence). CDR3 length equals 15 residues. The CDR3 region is CASSLGREGRVEQFF. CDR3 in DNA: TGTGCCAGCAGCTTGGGGCGGGAGGGCCGGGTTGAGCAGTTCTTC. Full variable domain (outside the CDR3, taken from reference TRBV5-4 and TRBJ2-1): ETGVTQSPTHLIKTRGQQVTLRCSSQSGHNTVSWYQQALGQGPQFIFQYYREEENGRGNFPPRFSGLQFPNYSSELNVNALELDDSALYLCASSLGREGRVEQFFGPGTRLTVL.

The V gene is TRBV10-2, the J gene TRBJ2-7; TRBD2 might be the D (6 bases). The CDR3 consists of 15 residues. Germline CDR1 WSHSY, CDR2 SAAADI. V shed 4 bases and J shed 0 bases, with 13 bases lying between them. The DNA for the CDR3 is TGCGCCAGCAGTGGGGCGGCTAGCGTCTCCTACGAGCAGTACTTC. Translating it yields CASSGAASVSYEQYF.

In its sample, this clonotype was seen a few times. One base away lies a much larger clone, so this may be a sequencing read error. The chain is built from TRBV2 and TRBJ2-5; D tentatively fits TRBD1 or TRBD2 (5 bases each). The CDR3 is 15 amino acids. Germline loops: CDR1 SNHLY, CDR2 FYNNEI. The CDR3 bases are TGTGCCAGCGAAGAGGGGTGGGAGAGAGAAGAGGCCCAGTACTTC. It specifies CASEEGWEREEAQYF.

The CDR3 protein is CASRMSTEAFF. CDR3 nucleotides: TGTGCCAGCAGAATGAGCACTGAAGCTTTCTTT. The J gene is TRBJ1-1, the V gene TRBV6-5; D call uncertain. The length of the CDR3 is 11 residues. V was cut by 6 bases and J by 4 bases, with 6 bases left in between. Germline CDR1 and CDR2: MNHEY and SVGAGI.

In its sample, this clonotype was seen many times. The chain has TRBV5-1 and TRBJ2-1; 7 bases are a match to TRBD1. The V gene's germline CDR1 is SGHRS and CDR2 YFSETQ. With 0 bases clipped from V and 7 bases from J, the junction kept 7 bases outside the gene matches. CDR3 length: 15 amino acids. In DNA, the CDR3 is TGCGCCAGCAGCTTGGGACGAGCAGGGGGAAATGAGCAGTTCTTC. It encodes CASSLGRAGGNEQFF.

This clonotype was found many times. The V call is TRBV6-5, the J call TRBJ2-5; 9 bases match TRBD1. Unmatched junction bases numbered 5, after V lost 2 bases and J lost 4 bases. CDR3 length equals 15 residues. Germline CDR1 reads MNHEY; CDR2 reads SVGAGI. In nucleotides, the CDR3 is TGTGCCAGCAGTTACCTGGGGACAGGGCGAGAGACCCAGTACTTC. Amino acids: CASSYLGTGRETQYF.